This passage covers 9 T cell receptor beta chains from one sample sequenced in a study of regulatory T cells in long-lasting Graves disease. Time point of the sample: newly diagnosed GD, antithyroid drugs for less than 3 months. The TCR library used RNA extracted from PBMCs. According to the study, TCR beta libraries were built with iRepertoire HTBI primers and CDR3-region Arm-PCR. TCRdb re-called the multiplex PCR reads through MiXCR, storing one row per CDR3 protein. The profile covers about 460,000 distinct CDR3 sequences, with 14% appearing a single time and 17% taken by the ten largest. These data are also associated with another study on T cells in Graves' hyperthyroidism and ophthalmopathy.

The input for sequencing was peripheral blood mononuclear cells (PBMCs), taken at new diagnosis, from a patient treated with antithyroid drugs. These receptors came from a woman aged 45 to 65 with Graves disease.

In this sample, this clonotype turned up many times. V is TRBV2 and J is TRBJ2-4; 7 bases line up with TRBD1. The CDR3 is 16 residues long. From germline, CDR1 is SNHLY and CDR2 FYNNEI. V was pared by 2 bases and J by 0 bases, with 4 bases of the junction left unmatched. CDR3 DNA sequence: TGTGCCAGCAGTGAACCAGGGGGATTAGCCAAAAACATTCAGTACTTC. Protein product: CASSEPGGLAKNIQYF.

This sequence joins TRBV12-3 or TRBV12-4 and TRBJ1-2; D is perhaps TRBD1 (5 bases). Trimming pared 8 bases from V and 3 bases from J, leaving 19 bases between. The CDR3 has 15 amino acids. The CDR3 spells CASSLLGEDYYGYTF. The CDR3 coding sequence is TGTGCCAGCTCCCTTCTGGGGGAAGACTACTATGGCTACACCTTC.

Concerning this clonotype: This sequence may be a read error, since a much larger clone differs from it by one base. V gene TRBV5-4 combines with J gene TRBJ2-7; D is unresolved. CDR1 SGHNT and CDR2 YYREEE come from the germline V gene (reference sequence). The V end lost 0 bases, the J end lost 2 bases, and 9 bases lay between the germline ends. There are 14 residues in the CDR3. The chain's CDR3 is CASSLGRVTYEQYF. The CDR3 bases are TGTGCCAGCAGCTTGGGACGGGTTACCTACGAGCAGTACTTC.

Ten or more counts support this clonotype. V and J are TRBV7-9 and TRBJ2-4, with a weak D call TRBD2 (5 bases). The length of the CDR3 is 15 residues. With 3 bases removed from V and 0 bases from J, the gap between germline ends came to 9 bases. The germline V gene encodes CDR1 SEHNR and CDR2 FQNEAQ (reference sequence). The CDR3 loop reads CASSLGGLAKNIQYF. CDR3 nucleotides: TGTGCCAGCAGCTTGGGCGGACTAGCCAAAAACATTCAGTACTTC. The entire variable domain, with the rest obtained from reference TRBV7-9 and TRBJ2-4, is as follows: DTGVSQNPRHKITKRGQNVTFRCDPISEHNRLYWYRQTLGQGPEFLTYFQNEAQLEKSRLLSDRFSAERPKGSFSTLEIQRTEQGDSAMYLCASSLGGLAKNIQYFGAGTRLSVL.

This clonotype appeared many times. As DNA, the CDR3 is TGTGCCAGTAGTCAGGACGGCAGTTCCTACGAGCAGTACTTC. It translates to CASSQDGSSYEQYF. This sequence joins TRBV19 and TRBJ2-7; D not certain. V was cut by 5 bases and J by 1 base, with 12 bases left in between. The CDR3 has 14 amino acids. Germline V gives CDR1 LNHDA, CDR2 SQIVND (reference sequence).

The sample holds many counts of this clonotype. The genes are TRBV27 and TRBJ2-7, with TRBD1 matching 7 bases. The germline V gene encodes CDR1 MNHEY and CDR2 SMNVEV (reference sequence). V lost 6 bases and J lost 2; bases outside the gene matches: 13. This CDR3 contains 16 residues. In DNA, the CDR3 is TGTGCCAGCAGAGTTTATCGGGCAGGGGGTCCCTACGAGCAGTACTTC. This encodes CASRVYRAGGPYEQYF.

This clonotype came up many times. This chain joins TRBV12-3 or TRBV12-4 and TRBJ1-1; D perhaps matches TRBD1 (6 bases). Trimming stripped 5 bases from V and 10 bases from J, with 20 bases between. The CDR3 has 14 residues. This CDR3 reads CASSRSEAGEGAFF. In DNA, the CDR3 is TGTGCCAGCAGTCGCTCCGAGGCAGGGGAGGGAGCTTTCTTT.

This clonotype showed up just a few times. The V and J genes are TRBV10-3 and TRBJ2-7, with a tentative D call TRBD2 (7 bases). CDR3 size: 13 residues. Germline V lookup: CDR1 ENHRY, CDR2 SYGVKD. Deletions cut 11 bases from V and 8 bases from J, with 22 bases between. CDR3 amino acids: CAADGGPGGKQYF. The CDR3 nucleotides are TGTGCCGCCGACGGGGGGCCAGGCGGTAAGCAGTACTTC.

There are many counts of this clonotype. The germline gene is not matched at one end of the junction; a read error may be the cause. CDR3 amino acids: CASSQDGSSEQYF. Here the CDR3 DNA reads TGTGCCAGCAGCCAAGATGGTTCCTCCGAGCAGTACTTC. This chain links TRBV3-1 with TRBJ2-7; no reliable D call. The length of the CDR3 is 13 residues. CDR1 and CDR2 (germline): LGHDT, YNNKEL (reference sequence).